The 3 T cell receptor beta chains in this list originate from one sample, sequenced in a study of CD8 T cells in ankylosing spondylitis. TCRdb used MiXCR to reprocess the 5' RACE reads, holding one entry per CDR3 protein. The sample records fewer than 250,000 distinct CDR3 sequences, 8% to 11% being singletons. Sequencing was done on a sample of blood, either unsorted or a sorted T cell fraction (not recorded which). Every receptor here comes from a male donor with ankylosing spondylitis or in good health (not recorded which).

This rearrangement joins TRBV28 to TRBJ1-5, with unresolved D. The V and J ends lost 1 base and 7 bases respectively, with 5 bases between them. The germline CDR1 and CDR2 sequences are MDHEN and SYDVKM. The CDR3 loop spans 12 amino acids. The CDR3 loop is CASSLYGQPQHF. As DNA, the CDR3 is TGTGCCAGCAGTTTATACGGACAGCCCCAGCATTTT.

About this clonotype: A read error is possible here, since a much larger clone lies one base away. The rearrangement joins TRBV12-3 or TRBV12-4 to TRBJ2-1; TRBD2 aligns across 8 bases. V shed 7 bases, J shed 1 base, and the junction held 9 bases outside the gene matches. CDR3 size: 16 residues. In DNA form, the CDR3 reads TGTGCCAGCACTTTTGGCGGGGGGAAATCCTACAATGAGCAGTTCTTC. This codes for CASTFGGGKSYNEQFF.

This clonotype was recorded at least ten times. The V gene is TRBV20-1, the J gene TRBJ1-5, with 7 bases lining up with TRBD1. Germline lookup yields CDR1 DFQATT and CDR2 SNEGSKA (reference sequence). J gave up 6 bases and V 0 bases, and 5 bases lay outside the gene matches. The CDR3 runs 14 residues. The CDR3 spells CSARDPGGGQPQHF. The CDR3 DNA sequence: TGCAGTGCTAGAGATCCAGGGGGTGGTCAGCCCCAGCATTTT.